These 7 T cell receptor beta chains were all obtained from the same sample, sequenced in a study of human T cells and chemical hapten exposure. TCRdb re-analysed the RACE reads in MiXCR, keeping a single row per CDR3 protein. The sample lists about 200,000 distinct CDR3 sequences; 24% were seen once. Time point of the sample: patch test 3, about 24 weeks after DPC sensitization. The sample's treatment: therapeutic diphenylcyclopropenone sensitization with weekly scalp DPC. The sample in question was whole blood, obtained in connection with sensitization to the hapten diphenylcyclopropenone (DPC). These receptors came from a woman aged 35 to 49 with alopecia areata. Some clones in this sample may be carry-over from other donors' samples.

The sample holds a few counts of this clonotype. J is TRBJ2-1 and V is TRBV5-1, with 10 bases fitting TRBD2. The germline gives CDR1 SGHRS, CDR2 YFSETQ. This CDR3 contains 16 residues. Germline trimming cut 0 bases from V and 2 bases from J; bases unmatched to any gene: 2. CDR3 loop: CASSLASGSAYNEQFF. The CDR3 DNA reads TGCGCCAGCAGCTTGGCTAGCGGGAGCGCCTACAATGAGCAGTTCTTC. The full variable domain, in which reference TRBV5-1 and TRBJ2-1 provide the parts outside the CDR3, is KAGVTQTPRYLIKTRGQQVTLSCSPISGHRSVSWYQQTPGQGLQFLFEYFSETQRNKGNFPGRFSGRQFSNSRSEMNVSTLELGDSALYLCASSLASGSAYNEQFFGPGTRLTVL.

This clonotype showed up just a few times. This chain connects TRBV7-9 to TRBJ1-3; tentative D call: TRBD1 (5 bases). Germline V CDR1 and CDR2: SEHNR, FQNEAQ (reference sequence). The V gene lost 5 bases and the J gene lost 0 bases, with 8 bases spanning the gap. This CDR3 comprises 14 residues. The CDR3 bases are TGTGCCAGCAGCACCGGGGGCTCTGGAAACACCATATATTTT. This codes for CASSTGGSGNTIYF.

The rearrangement joins TRBV27 to TRBJ2-5; D is possibly TRBD1 (6 bases). Germline values: CDR1 MNHEY, CDR2 SMNVEV (reference sequence). The CDR3 is 13 amino acids. The V and J ends lost 4 bases and 5 bases respectively, with 11 bases between them. The CDR3 DNA sequence: TGTGCCAGCAGTTCAGGGGTAGGGGAGACCCAGTACTTC. Translation gives CASSSGVGETQYF.

This rearrangement joins TRBV5-1 to TRBJ1-5; 8 bases map to TRBD1. V lost 4 bases to trimming and J lost 4 bases; unmatched junction nucleotides: 10. There are 16 residues in the CDR3. CDR1 is SGHRS, CDR2 YFSETQ, per germline. The CDR3: CASSTGQGFGNQPQHF. The CDR3 nucleotides read TGCGCCAGCAGCACCGGACAGGGATTTGGGAATCAGCCCCAGCATTTT.

This clonotype was detected ten times or more. The chain couples TRBV15 to TRBJ1-5; TRBD1 is a possible D gene (5 bases). Germline CDR1 reads LNHNV; CDR2 reads YYDKDF (reference sequence). Trimming left V 4 bases short and J 5 bases short, with 12 bases between. There are 14 residues in the CDR3. CDR3 sequence (DNA): TGTGCCACCAGCACGTCGGGGCCCCATCAGCCCCAGCATTTT. Its protein is CATSTSGPHQPQHF.

This clonotype was picked up a small number of times. The V call is TRBV21-1, the J call TRBJ1-2. TRBV21-1 is tagged as a pseudogene. This CDR3 spans 16 amino acids. DNA of the CDR3: TGTGCCAGCAGCAAAGCGGAGCGAGACCCTAACTATGGCTACACCTTC. It is translated as CASSKAERDPNYGYTF.

This clonotype has a handful of counts. The CDR3 is CASTSGQAYGYTF. The CDR3 coding sequence is TGTGCCAGCACCTCCGGACAGGCATATGGCTACACCTTC. V gene TRBV28 combines with J gene TRBJ1-2, with TRBD1 matching 7 bases. The length of the CDR3 is 13 residues. The V and J ends lost 7 bases and 5 bases, in that order; junction bases with no gene match: 7. Looked up from germline, CDR1 is MDHEN and CDR2 is SYDVKM.